The present T cell receptor (beta chain) was sequenced within a study of CD8 T cells in Susac syndrome. RNA, at about 0.5 to 1 ug, was reverse transcribed with random hexamers. One entry per CDR3 protein results from TCRdb running MiXCR on the immunoSEQ multiplex PCR reads. The top ten clones hold around 0.22% of a sample with about 300,000 distinct CDR3 sequences, approximately 85% of them seen once. The source is a human donor with multiple sclerosis. Sequencing was performed on CD8+ T cells from PBMCs.

The CDR3 protein is CASSPDRRSFISTDTQYF. CDR3 bases: TGTGCCAGCAGTCCGGACAGGCGAAGTTTTATTAGCACAGATACGCAGTATTTT. The rearrangement joins TRBV27 to TRBJ2-3; 7 positions match TRBD1. This CDR3 contains 18 residues. Germline CDR1 is MNHEY and CDR2 is SMNVEV (reference sequence). V lost 5 bases to trimming and J lost 0 bases; unmatched junction nucleotides: 14.